This TCR beta chain derives from a study of CD8 T cells in Susac syndrome. Random hexamers were used to reverse transcribe an amount of roughly 0.5 to 1 ug RNA. MiXCR was run by TCRdb on the immunoSEQ multiplex PCR reads, yielding one entry per CDR3 protein. Among roughly 180,000 distinct CDR3 sequences listed, around 95% were seen once. This CDR3 is built from 14 residues. CDR1 is GTSNPN and CDR2 is SVGIG in the germline V gene (reference sequence). J gave up 6 bases and V 0 bases, and 7 bases lay outside the gene matches. This clonotype came up a few times. The material sequenced was CD4+ T cells from PBMCs. The chain uses TRBV30 and TRBJ2-7, with TRBD1 matching 8 bases. The TCR originated in a human donor in good health. The CDR3 coding sequence is TGTGCCTGGAGTGTAAGGGCAGGGGGCGGCGAGCAGTACTTC. Its translation is CAWSVRAGGGEQYF.